The clone carrying this T cell receptor (beta chain) was seen a few times. Its target is not known. V was clipped by 1 base and J by 6 bases, with 10 bases between them. Per germline, CDR1 SGHVS and CDR2 FNYEAQ. CDR3 length: 13 amino acids. Six replicates per PBMC sample, mostly from 450 to 600 ng of genomic DNA. The protocol was immunoSEQ multiplex PCR, while the TCRdb copy is restricted to in-frame clones and leaves out a portion. Found here are 75,000 to 100,000 clones, under 85% of them singletons; the top ten hold over 3%. This sample is part of a study of neoadjuvant anti-PD-1 for oral cavity cancer. Regarding the study as a whole: With a few patients per group, TCR findings need larger cohorts.

The chain combines TRBV7-6 with TRBJ2-7; D gene uncertain. This TCR was recovered from a person aged 35 to 85 with oral cavity squamous cell carcinoma. The sequencing used PBMCs, collected before nivolumab (anti-PD-1) treatment. This CDR3 reads CASSLESRGEQYF. CDR3 coding DNA: TGTGCCAGCAGCTTAGAATCTAGAGGCGAGCAGTACTTC.